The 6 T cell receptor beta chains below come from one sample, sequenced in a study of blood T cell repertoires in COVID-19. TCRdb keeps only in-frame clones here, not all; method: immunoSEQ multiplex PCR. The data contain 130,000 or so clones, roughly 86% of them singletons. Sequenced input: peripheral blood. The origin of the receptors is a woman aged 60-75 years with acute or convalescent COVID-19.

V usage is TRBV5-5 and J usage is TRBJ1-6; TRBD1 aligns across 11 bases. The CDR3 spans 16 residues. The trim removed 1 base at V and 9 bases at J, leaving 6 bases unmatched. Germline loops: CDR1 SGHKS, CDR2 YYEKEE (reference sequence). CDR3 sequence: CASSLMGQGVGSPLHF. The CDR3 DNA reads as TGTGCCAGCAGCTTGATGGGACAGGGGGTTGGTTCACCCCTCCACTTT.

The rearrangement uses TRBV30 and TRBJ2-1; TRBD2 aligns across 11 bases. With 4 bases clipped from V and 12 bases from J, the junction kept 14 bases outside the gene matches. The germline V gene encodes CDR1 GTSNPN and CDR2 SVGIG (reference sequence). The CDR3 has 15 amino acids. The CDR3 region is CAWNLYSGGASVQFF. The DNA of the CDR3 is TGTGCCTGGAACCTCTATAGCGGGGGGGCGTCTGTGCAGTTCTTC.

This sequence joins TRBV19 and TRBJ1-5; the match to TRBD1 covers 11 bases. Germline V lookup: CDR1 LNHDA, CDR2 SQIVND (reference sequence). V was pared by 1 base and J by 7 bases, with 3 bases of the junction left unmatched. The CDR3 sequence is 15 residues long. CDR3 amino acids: CASSIGDRGRQPQHF. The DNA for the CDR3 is TGTGCCAGTAGTATAGGGGACAGGGGGAGGCAGCCCCAGCATTTT.

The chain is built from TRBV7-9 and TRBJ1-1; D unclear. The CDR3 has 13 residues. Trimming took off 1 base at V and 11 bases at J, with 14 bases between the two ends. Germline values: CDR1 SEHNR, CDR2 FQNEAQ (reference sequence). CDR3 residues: CASSLEVNSGAFF. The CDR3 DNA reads TGTGCCAGCAGCTTAGAGGTTAACAGCGGGGCTTTCTTT.

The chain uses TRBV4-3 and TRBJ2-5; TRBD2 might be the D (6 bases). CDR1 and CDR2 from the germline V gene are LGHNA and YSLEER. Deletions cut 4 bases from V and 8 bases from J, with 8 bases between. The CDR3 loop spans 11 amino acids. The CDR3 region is CASSLGGTQYF. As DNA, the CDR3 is TGCGCCAGCAGCCTGGGGGGAACCCAGTACTTC.

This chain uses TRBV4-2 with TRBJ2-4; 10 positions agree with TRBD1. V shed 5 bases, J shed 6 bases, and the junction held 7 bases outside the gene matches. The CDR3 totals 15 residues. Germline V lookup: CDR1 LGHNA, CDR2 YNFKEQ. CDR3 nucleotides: TGTGCCAGCAGCGACTCCCGGGACAGGGGAAACATTCAGTACTTC. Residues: CASSDSRDRGNIQYF.